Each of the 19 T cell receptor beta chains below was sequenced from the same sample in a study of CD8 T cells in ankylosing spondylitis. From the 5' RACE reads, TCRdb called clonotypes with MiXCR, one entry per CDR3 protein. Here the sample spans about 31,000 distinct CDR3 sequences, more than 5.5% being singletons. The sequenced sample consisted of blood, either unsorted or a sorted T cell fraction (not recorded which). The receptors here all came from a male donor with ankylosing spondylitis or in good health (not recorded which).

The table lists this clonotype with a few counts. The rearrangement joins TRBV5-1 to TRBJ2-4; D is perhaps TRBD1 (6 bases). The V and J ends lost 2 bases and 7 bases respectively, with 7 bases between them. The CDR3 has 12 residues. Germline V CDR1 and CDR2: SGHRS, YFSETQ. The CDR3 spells CASSLQGNIQYF. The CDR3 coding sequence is TGCGCCAGCAGCTTACAGGGCAACATTCAGTACTTC. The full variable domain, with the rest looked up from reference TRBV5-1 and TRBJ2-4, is KAGVTQTPRYLIKTRGQQVTLSCSPISGHRSVSWYQQTPGQGLQFLFEYFSETQRNKGNFPGRFSGRQFSNSRSEMNVSTLELGDSALYLCASSLQGNIQYFGAGTRLSVL.

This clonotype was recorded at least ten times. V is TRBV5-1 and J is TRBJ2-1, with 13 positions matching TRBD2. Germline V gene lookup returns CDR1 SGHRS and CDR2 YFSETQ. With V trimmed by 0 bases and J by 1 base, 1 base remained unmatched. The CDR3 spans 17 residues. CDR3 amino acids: CASSLGTSGRSYNEQFF. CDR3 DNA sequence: TGCGCCAGCAGCTTGGGGACTAGCGGGAGATCCTACAATGAGCAGTTCTTC.

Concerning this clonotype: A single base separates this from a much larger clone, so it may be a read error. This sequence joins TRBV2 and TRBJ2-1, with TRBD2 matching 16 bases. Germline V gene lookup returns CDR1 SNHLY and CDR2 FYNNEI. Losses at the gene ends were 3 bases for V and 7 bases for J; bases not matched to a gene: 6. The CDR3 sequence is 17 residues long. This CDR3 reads CASSDTPGLAGGNEQFF. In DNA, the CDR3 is TGTGCCAGCAGTGATACTCCGGGACTAGCGGGAGGGAATGAGCAGTTCTTC.

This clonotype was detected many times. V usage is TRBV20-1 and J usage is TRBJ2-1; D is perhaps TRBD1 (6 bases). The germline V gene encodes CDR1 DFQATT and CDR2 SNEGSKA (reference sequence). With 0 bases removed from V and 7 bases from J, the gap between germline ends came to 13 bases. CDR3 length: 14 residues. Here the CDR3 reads CSARDRRGWNEQFF. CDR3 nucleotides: TGCAGTGCTAGAGATCGCAGGGGTTGGAATGAGCAGTTCTTC.

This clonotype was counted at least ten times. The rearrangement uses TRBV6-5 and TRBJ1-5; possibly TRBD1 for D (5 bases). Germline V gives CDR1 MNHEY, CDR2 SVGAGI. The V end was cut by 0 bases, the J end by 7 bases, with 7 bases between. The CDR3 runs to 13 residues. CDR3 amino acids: CASSYSGDQPQHF. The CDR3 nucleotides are TGTGCCAGCAGTTACTCGGGGGACCAGCCCCAGCATTTT.

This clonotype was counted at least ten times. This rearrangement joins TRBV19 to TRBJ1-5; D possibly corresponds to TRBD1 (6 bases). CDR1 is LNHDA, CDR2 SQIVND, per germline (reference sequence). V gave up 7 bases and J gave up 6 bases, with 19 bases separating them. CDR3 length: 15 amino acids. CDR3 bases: TGTGCCAGTACAAGTAGGGGGGGCTCGCCTCAGCCCCAGCATTTT. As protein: CASTSRGGSPQPQHF.

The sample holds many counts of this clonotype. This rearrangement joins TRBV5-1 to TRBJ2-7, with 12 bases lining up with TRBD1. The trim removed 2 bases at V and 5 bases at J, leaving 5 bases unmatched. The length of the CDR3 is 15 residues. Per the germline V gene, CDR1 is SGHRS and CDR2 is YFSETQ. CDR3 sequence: CASSFGTGGINEQYF. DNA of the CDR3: TGCGCCAGCAGCTTTGGGACAGGGGGCATCAACGAGCAGTACTTC.

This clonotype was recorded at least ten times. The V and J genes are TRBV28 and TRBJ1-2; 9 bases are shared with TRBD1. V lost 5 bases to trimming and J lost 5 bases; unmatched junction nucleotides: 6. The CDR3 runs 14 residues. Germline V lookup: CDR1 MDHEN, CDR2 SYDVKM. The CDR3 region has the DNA TGTGCCAGCAGTCCCCGGGACAGGGCTTATGGCTACACCTTC. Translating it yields CASSPRDRAYGYTF.

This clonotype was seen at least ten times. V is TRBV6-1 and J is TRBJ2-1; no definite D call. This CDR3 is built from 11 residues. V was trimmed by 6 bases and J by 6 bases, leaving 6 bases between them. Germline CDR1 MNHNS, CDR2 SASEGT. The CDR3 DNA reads TGTGCCAGCAGGAGGCTCAATGAGCAGTTCTTC. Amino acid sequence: CASRRLNEQFF.

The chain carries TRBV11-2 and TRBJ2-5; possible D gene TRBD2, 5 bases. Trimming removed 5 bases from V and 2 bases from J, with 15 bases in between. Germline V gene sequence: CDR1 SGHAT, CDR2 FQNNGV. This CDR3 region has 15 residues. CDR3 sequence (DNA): TGTGCCAGCAGCCGACTATACTCGGGGCAAGAGACCCAGTACTTC. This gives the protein CASSRLYSGQETQYF. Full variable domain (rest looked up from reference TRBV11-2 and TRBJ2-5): EAGVAQSPRYKIIEKRQSVAFWCNPISGHATLYWYQQILGQGPKLLIQFQNNGVVDDSQLPKDRFSAERLKGVDSTLKIQPAKLEDSAVYLCASSRLYSGQETQYFGPGTRLLVL.

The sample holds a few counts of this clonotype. Here the CDR3 DNA reads TGTGCCAGCAGCGTAGTGTCGGGGCAAGGTGGAGATACGCAGTATTTT. It is translated as CASSVVSGQGGDTQYF. The gene calls are TRBV9 and TRBJ2-3; D is perhaps TRBD1 or TRBD2 (5 bases each). Germline V gene data show CDR1 as SGDLS and CDR2 as YYNGEE. The V end lost 0 bases, the J end lost 5 bases, and 16 bases lay between the germline ends. The CDR3 covers 16 residues.

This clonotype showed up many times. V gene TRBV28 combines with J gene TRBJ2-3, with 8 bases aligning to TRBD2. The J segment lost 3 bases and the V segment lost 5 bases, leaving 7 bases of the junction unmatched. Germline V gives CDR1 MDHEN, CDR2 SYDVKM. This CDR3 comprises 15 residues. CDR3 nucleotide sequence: TGTGCCAGCAGTCCCGTAGCGGGAAGAACAGATACGCAGTATTTT. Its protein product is CASSPVAGRTDTQYF.

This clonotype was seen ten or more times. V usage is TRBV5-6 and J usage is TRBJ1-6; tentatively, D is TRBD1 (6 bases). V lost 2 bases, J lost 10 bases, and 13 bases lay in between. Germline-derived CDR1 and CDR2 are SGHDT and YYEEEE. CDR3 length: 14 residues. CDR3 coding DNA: TGTGCCAGCAGCTTAACAGGGACCGGGTCACCCCTCCACTTT. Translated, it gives CASSLTGTGSPLHF.

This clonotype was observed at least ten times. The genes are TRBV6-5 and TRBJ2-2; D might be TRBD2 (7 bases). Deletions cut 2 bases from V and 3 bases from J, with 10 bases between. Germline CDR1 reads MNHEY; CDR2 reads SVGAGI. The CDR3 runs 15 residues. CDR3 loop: CASSYKGGDTGELFF. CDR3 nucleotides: TGTGCCAGCAGTTACAAGGGGGGGGACACCGGGGAGCTGTTTTTT.

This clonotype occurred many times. The CDR3 spells CASSPGVYGYTF. Here the CDR3 DNA reads TGTGCCAGTAGCCCGGGAGTCTATGGCTACACCTTC. The chain has TRBV19 and TRBJ1-2; D is unresolved. This CDR3 region has 12 residues. The V gene lost 6 bases and the J gene lost 4 bases, with 9 bases spanning the gap. Germline CDR1 LNHDA, CDR2 SQIVND (reference sequence).

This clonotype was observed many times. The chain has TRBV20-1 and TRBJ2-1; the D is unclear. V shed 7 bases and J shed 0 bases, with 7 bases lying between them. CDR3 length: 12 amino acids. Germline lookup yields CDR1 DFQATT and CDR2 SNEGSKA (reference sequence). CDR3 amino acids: CSVESSYNEQFF. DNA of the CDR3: TGCAGTGTCGAGAGCTCCTACAATGAGCAGTTCTTC.

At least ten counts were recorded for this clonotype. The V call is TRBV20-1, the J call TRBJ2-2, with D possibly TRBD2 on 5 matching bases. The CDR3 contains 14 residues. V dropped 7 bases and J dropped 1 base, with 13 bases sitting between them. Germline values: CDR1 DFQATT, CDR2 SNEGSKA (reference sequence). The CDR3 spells CSGQRYKNTGELFF. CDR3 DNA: TGCAGTGGTCAGCGGTACAAGAACACCGGGGAGCTGTTTTTT.

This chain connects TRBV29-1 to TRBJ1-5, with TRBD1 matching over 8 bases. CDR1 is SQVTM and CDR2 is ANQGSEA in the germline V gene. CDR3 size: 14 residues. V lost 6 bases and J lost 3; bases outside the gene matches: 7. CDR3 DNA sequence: TGCAGCGTGATCGGACAGGGCGCCAATCAGCCCCAGCATTTT. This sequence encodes CSVIGQGANQPQHF.

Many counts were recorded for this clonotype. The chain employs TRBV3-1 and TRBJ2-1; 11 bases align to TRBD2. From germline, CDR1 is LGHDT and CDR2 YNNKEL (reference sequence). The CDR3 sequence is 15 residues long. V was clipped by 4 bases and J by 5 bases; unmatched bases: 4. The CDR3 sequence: CASSPTSGVNNEQFF. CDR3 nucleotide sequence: TGTGCCAGCAGCCCGACTAGCGGGGTCAACAATGAGCAGTTCTTC.